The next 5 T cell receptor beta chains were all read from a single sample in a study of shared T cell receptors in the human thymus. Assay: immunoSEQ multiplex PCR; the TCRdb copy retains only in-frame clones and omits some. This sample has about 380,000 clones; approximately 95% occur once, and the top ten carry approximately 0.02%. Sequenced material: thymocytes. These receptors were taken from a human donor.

In DNA form, the CDR3 reads TGCGCCAGCAGCTTGGGGGGGAACGGTCAGCCCCAGCATTTT. Protein sequence: CASSLGGNGQPQHF. This chain uses TRBV5-1 with TRBJ1-5; TRBD1 might be the D (5 bases). Germline lookup yields CDR1 SGHRS and CDR2 YFSETQ. With 0 bases removed from V and 6 bases from J, the gap between germline ends came to 10 bases. This CDR3 spans 14 amino acids.

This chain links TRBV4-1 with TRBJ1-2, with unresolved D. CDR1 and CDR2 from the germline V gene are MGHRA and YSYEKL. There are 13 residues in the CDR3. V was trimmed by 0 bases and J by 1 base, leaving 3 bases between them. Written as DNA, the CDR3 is TGCGCCAGCAGCCAAGATATTAACTATGGCTACACCTTC. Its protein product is CASSQDINYGYTF.

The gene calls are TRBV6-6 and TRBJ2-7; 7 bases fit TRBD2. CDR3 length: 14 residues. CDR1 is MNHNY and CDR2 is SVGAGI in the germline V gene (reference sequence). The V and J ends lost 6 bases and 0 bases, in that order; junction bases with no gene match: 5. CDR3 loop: CASRPAGISYEQYF. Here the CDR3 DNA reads TGTGCCAGCAGGCCAGCGGGAATCTCCTACGAGCAGTACTTC.

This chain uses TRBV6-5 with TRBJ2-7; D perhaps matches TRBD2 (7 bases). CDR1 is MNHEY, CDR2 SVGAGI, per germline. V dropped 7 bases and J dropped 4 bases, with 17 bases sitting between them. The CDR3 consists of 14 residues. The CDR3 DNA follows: TGTGCCAGCAAAGGGGGGGCCCCGAATTACGAGCAGTACTTC. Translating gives CASKGGAPNYEQYF.

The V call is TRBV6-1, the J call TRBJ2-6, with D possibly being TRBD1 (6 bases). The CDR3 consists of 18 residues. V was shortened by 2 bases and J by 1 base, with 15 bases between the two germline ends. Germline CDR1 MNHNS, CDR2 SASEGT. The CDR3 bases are TGTGCCAGCAGTGAACGGGACAAAAGGACGTCTGGGGCCAACGTCCTGACTTTC. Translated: CASSERDKRTSGANVLTF.